The entry below gives a single TCR beta chain sequence along with its context. Its antigen is as yet unknown. This sample is drawn from a study of cytomegalovirus exposure and HLA in healthy donors. PCR employed 60 Vbeta and 13 Jbeta primers. The table came from immunoSEQ multiplex PCR; TCRdb's copy has only in-frame clones and leaves some out. There are 130,000 to 150,000 clones in the sample; around two thirds occur only once, and about 1.5% lies in the top ten. Study-level findings and limits: The listing of some 170 TCR beta chains classed them as cytomegalovirus-associated.

The sequence was collected from a woman aged 18-29 years in good health and CMV-seronegative. Sequencing was carried out using PBMCs.

Here the CDR3 DNA reads TGTGCCAGCATGCCCAGGGGTTCCCATGGCTACACCTTC. As protein: CASMPRGSHGYTF. The chain joins TRBV2 to TRBJ1-2, with a tentative D call TRBD1 (6 bases). This CDR3 has 13 amino acids. Trimming cost V 7 bases and J 6 bases, with 15 bases left between them. In germline, CDR1 is SNHLY, CDR2 FYNNEI.